This entry features one TCR beta chain sequence. The data derive from a study of blood T cell repertoires in COVID-19. Across the whole study: Samples of COVID-19 (acute and convalescent) were obtained from the United States, Italy and Spain.

The ends were cut back, 5 bases at V and 4 bases at J, with 12 bases in the middle. The CDR3 runs 13 residues. Germline V gives CDR1 MNHEY, CDR2 SMNVEV (reference sequence). As handled by the study authors: Amplification of reference gene primers provided the estimated nucleated cell counts. Assay: immunoSEQ multiplex PCR; the TCRdb copy retains only in-frame clones and omits some. V, J and clone size derive from that table, while D and trimming were established from the DNA sequence. The sample carries about 91,000 clones, 70% to 90% recorded once. The TCR was taken from a man between 65 and 85 years old with acute or convalescent COVID-19. Sequences were obtained from peripheral blood. The V gene is TRBV27, the J gene TRBJ2-7, with a weak D call TRBD1 (6 bases). The CDR3 nucleotides are TGTGCCAGCAGTATACGGACAGCTTACGAGCAGTACTTC. Protein product: CASSIRTAYEQYF.